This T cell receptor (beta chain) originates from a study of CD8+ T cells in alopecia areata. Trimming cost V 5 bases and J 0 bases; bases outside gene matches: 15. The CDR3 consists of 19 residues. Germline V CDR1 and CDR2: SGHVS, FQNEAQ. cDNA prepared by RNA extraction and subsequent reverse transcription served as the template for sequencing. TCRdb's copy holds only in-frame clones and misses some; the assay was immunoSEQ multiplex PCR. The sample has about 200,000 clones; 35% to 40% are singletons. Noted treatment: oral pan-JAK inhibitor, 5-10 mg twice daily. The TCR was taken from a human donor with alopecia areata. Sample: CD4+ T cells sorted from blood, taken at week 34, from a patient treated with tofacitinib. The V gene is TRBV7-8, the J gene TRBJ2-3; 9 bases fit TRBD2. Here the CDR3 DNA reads TGTGCCAGCAGCCCTCAGCTGAGGCGGGGGGGCCGAAGCACAGATACGCAGTATTTT. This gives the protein CASSPQLRRGGRSTDTQYF.